This T cell receptor (beta chain) was recovered during a study of beta chain features in type 1 diabetes. The overall study: Healthy donors resembled patients in age, gender and cell yields.

CDR3 length: 14 amino acids. Per the germline V gene, CDR1 is SGHNT and CDR2 is YYREEE (reference sequence). The V end was cut by 0 bases, the J end by 7 bases, with 13 bases between. One heparinised draw of blood, averaging around 120 mL, came from each donor. CD4+ naive, central memory, regulatory and stem cell-like memory subsets were isolated by sorting on CD45RO/CCR7/CD25/CD127/CD95/CD27. This clone was counted between two and nine times. The authors reverse transcribed all of the isolated RNA, so sequencing captured expressed TCRB transcripts. Method: immunoSEQ multiplex PCR; TCRdb's copy keeps in-frame clones and lacks some. The sample carries approximately 250,000 clones, about 9.3% recorded once.

The material sequenced was naive CD4+ T cells from blood. The TCR comes from a woman aged 18-29 years in good health. The V and J genes are TRBV5-4 and TRBJ1-2, with D possibly TRBD1 on 6 matching bases. The CDR3 reads CASSLGEGVVGYTF. The CDR3, as DNA: TGTGCCAGCAGCTTGGGGGAGGGGGTGGTTGGCTACACCTTC.